This T cell receptor (beta chain) was identified in a study of CD8+CD57+ T cells in acquired aplastic anemia. Germline V lookup: CDR1 KGHDR, CDR2 SFDVKD. The length of the CDR3 is 14 residues. V was pared by 6 bases and J by 4 bases, with 5 bases of the junction left unmatched. Profiling of TCR beta VDJ combinations and CDR3 sequences used genomic DNA as template. MiXCR, run by TCRdb on the reads, gives a single entry per CDR3 protein. The table has 250,000 to 350,000 distinct CDR3 sequences, 55% to 65% seen once; the top ten hold 7.5% to 9%. This chain uses TRBV24-1 with TRBJ2-1, with 7 bases that match TRBD2. Sequenced sample: sorted CD4+, CD8+, or CD8+CD57+ T cells (not recorded which) from PBMCs. The TCR was taken from a human donor with severe aplastic anemia or a healthy control (not recorded which). Written as DNA, the CDR3 is TGTGCCACCAGTTTTCAGGGAGGGTACAATGAGCAGTTCTTC. This translates into CATSFQGGYNEQFF.